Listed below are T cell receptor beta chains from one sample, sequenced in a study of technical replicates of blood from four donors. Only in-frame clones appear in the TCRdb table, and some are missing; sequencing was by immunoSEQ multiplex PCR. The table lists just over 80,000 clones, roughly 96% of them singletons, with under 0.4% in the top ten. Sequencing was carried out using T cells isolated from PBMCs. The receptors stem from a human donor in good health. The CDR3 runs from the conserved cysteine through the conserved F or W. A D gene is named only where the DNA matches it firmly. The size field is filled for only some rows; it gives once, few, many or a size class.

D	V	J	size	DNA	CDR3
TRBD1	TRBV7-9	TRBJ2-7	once	TGTGCCAGCAGCTTAGTAGGGGACAGGGACTACGAGCAGTACTTC	CASSLVGDRDYEQYF
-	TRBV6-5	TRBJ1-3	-	TGTGCCAGCAGTTACTCGAGGCCCGGCGGAAACACCATATATTTT	CASSYSRPGGNTIYF
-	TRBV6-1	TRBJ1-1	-	TGTGCCAGCAGTGAAGAAGGGGGGAACACTGAAGCTTTCTTT	CASSEEGGNTEAFF
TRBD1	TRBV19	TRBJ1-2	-	TGTGCCAGTATTCCGGGACAGGGGGCTTCCTATGGCTACACCTTC	CASIPGQGASYGYTF
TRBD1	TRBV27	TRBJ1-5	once	TGTGCCAGCAGTTTAGACAGGGGACTAAATCAGCCCCAGCATTTT	CASSLDRGLNQPQHF
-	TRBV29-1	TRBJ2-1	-	TGCAGCGTTGAAAACAGTCCAAATGAGCAGTTCTTC	CSVENSPNEQFF
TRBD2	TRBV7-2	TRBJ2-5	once	TGTGCCAGCAGCTCCGGACTAGCGGGAGAGATTGGGACCCAGTACTTC	CASSSGLAGEIGTQYF
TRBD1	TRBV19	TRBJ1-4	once	TGTGCCAGTATCCCTCGTCTTGGACAGGGGGAAAAACTGTTTTTT	CASIPRLGQGEKLFF
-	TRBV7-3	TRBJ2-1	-	TGTGCCAGCAGCTTATCGGGGTTCTCCTACAATGAGCAGTTCTTC	CASSLSGFSYNEQFF
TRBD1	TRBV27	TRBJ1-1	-	TGTGCCAGCAGTTCGTGGGCCGGGACAGGGAACACTGAAGCTTTCTTT	CASSSWAGTGNTEAFF
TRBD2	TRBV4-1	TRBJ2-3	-	TGCGCCAGCAGCCAAGAATCGGGACTAGCGGGAGTGGATACGCAGTATTTT	CASSQESGLAGVDTQYF
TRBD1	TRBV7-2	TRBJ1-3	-	TGTGCCAGCAGCTTACAGACAGGGAAAAGTGGAAACACCATATATTTT	CASSLQTGKSGNTIYF
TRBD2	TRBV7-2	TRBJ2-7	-	TGTGCCAGCAGCTTAGCGGGGGGGTGGGAGCAGTACTTC	CASSLAGGWEQYF
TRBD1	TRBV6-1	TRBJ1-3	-	TGTGCCAGCAGTGACAGACAGGGTACCTCTGGAAACACCATATATTTT	CASSDRQGTSGNTIYF